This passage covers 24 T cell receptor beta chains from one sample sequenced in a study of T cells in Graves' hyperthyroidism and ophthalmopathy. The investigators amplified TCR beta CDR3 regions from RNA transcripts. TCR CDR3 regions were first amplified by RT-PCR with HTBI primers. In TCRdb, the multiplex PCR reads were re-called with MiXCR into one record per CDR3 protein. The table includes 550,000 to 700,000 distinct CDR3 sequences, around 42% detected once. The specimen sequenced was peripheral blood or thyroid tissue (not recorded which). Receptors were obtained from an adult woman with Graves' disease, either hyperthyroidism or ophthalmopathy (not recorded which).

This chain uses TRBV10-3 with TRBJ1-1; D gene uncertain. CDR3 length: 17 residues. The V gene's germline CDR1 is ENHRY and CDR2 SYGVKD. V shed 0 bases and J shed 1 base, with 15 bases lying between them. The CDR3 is CAISESRVLSWNTEAFF. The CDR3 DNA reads TGTGCCATCAGTGAGTCTAGGGTTTTGTCCTGGAACACTGAAGCTTTCTTT.

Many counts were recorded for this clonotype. CDR3: CASSLGPGISGNTIYF. The DNA for the CDR3 is TGCGCCAGCAGCCTGGGTCCGGGGATCTCTGGAAACACCATATATTTT. The chain combines TRBV5-1 with TRBJ1-3; D remains ambiguous. The germline V and J ends were trimmed by 4 bases and 0 bases, with 14 bases remaining between them. Germline loops: CDR1 SGHRS, CDR2 YFSETQ. The CDR3 loop spans 16 amino acids.

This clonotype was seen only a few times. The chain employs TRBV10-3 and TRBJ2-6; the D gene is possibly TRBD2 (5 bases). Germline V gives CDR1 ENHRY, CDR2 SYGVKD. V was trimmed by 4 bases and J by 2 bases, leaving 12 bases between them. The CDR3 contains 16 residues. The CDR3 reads CAISGLGVAGANVLTF. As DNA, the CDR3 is TGTGCCATCAGTGGTCTGGGAGTGGCTGGGGCCAACGTCCTGACTTTC.

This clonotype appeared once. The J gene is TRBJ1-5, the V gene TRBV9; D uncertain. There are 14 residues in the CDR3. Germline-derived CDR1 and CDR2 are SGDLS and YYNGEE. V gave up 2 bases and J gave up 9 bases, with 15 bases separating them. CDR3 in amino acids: CASSVDHSWGPQHF. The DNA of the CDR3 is TGTGCCAGCAGCGTTGACCATTCTTGGGGGCCCCAGCATTTT.

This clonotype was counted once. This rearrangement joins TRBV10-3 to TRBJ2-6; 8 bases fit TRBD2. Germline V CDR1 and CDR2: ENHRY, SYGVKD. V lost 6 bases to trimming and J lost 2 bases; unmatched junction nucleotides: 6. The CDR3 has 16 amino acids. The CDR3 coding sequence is TGTGCCATCAGAGGAGCGGGAGTGGCTGGGGCCAACGTCCTGACTTTC. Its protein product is CAIRGAGVAGANVLTF.

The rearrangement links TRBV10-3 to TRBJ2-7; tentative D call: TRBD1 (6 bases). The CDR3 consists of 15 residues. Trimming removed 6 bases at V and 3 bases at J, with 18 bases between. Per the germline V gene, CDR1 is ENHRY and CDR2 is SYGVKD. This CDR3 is CAIRPGQGASYEQYF. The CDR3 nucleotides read TGTGCCATCAGGCCGGGACAAGGGGCGAGCTACGAGCAGTACTTC.

As DNA, the CDR3 is TGTGCCAGCAGGCTGACAGGGGGAGACACTGAAGCTTTCTTT. It translates to CASRLTGGDTEAFF. V gene TRBV7-9 combines with J gene TRBJ1-1; 9 positions match TRBD1. This CDR3 comprises 14 residues. CDR1 and CDR2 (germline): SEHNR, FQNEAQ (reference sequence). Trimming cost V 6 bases and J 3 bases; bases outside gene matches: 5.

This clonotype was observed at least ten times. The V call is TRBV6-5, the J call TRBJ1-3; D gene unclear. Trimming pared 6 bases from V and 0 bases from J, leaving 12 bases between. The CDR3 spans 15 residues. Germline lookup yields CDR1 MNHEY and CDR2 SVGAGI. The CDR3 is CASSAVHISGNTIYF. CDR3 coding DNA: TGTGCCAGCAGCGCAGTTCATATCTCTGGAAACACCATATATTTT.

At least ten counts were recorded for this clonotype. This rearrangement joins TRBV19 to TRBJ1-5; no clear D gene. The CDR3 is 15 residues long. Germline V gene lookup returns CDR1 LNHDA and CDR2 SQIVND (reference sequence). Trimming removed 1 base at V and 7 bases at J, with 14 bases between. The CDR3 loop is CASSIGASTRQPQHF. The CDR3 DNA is TGTGCCAGTAGTATAGGCGCTTCCACGCGACAGCCCCAGCATTTT.

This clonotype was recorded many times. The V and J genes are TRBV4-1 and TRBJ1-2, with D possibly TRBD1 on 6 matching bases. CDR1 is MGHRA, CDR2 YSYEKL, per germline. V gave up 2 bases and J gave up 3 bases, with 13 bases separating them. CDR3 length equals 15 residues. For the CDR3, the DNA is TGCGCCAGCAGCCAATTTGAGCACAGGGACTATGGCTACACCTTC. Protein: CASSQFEHRDYGYTF.

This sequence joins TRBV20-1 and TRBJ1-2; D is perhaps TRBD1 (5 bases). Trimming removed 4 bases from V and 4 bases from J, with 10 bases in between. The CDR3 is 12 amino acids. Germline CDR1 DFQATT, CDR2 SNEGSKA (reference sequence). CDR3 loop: CSATLRGYGYTF. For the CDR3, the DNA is TGCAGTGCTACCCTGAGGGGCTATGGCTACACCTTC.

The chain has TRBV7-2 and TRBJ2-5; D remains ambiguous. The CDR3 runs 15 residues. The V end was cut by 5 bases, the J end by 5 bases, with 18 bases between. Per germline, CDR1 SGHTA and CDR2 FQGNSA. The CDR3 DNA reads TGTGCCAGCAGCCTCCTACCTCGACAAACGGAGACCCAGTACTTC. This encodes CASSLLPRQTETQYF.

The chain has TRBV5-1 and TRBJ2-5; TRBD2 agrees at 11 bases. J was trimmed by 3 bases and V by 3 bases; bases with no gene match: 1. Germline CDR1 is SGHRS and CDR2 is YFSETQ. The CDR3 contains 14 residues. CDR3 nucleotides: TGCGCCAGCAGCTATAGCGGGAGGGAAGAGACCCAGTACTTC. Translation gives CASSYSGREETQYF. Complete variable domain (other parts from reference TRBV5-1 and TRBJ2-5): KAGVTQTPRYLIKTRGQQVTLSCSPISGHRSVSWYQQTPGQGLQFLFEYFSETQRNKGNFPGRFSGRQFSNSRSEMNVSTLELGDSALYLCASSYSGREETQYFGPGTRLLVL.

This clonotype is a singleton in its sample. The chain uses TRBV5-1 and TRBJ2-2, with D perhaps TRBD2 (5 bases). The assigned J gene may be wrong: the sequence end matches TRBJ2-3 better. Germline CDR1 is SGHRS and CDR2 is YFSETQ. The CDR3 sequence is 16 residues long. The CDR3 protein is CASSLEGAVGAAPQYF. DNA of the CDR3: TGCGCCAGCAGCTTAGAAGGAGCTGTGGGAGCTGCCCCGCAGTATTTT.

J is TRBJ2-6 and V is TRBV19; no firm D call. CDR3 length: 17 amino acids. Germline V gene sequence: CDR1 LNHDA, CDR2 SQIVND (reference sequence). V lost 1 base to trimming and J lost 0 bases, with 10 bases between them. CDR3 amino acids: CASSIVGLFSGANVLTF. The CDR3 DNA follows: TGTGCCAGTAGTATAGTCGGCCTGTTCTCTGGGGCCAACGTCCTGACTTTC.

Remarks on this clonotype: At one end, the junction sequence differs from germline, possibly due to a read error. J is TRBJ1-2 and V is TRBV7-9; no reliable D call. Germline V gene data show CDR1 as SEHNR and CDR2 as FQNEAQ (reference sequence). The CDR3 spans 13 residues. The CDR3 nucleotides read TGTGCCAACAGCTTAGTACCAATCTATGGCTACACCTTC. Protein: CANSLVPIYGYTF.

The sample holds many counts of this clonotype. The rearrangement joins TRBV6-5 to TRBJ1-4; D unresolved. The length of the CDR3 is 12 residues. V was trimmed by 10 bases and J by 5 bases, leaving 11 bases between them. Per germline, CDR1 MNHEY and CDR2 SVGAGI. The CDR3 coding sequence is TGTGCCAACCGGGTCCCAAATGAAAAACTGTTTTTT. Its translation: CANRVPNEKLFF.

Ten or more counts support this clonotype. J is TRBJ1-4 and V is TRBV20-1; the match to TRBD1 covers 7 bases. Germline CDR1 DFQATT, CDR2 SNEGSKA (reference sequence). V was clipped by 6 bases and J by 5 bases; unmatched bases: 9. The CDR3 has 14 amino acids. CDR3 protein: CSALYTQGNEKLFF. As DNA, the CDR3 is TGCAGTGCCCTATATACACAGGGGAATGAAAAACTGTTTTTT.

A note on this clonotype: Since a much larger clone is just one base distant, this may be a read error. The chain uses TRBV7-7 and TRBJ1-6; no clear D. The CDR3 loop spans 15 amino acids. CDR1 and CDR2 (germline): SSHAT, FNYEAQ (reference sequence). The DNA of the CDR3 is TGTGTCGACACTGCCGGCAGTACTCGATATTCACCCCTCCACTTT. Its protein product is CVDTAGSTRYSPLHF.

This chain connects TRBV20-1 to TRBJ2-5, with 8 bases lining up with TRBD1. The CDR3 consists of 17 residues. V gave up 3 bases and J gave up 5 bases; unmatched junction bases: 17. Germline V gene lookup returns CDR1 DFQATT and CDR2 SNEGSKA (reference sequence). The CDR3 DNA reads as TGCAGTGCTAGTCAGGGGGCGAGCGCCATGGACTGGGAGACCCAGTACTTC. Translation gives CSASQGASAMDWETQYF.

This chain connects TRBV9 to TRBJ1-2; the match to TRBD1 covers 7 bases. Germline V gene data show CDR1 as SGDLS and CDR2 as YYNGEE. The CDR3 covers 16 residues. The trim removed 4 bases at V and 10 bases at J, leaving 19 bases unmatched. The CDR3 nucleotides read TGTGCCAGCAGCCAATGGGACAGCCAGGAGGACCTCGACTACACCTTC. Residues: CASSQWDSQEDLDYTF.

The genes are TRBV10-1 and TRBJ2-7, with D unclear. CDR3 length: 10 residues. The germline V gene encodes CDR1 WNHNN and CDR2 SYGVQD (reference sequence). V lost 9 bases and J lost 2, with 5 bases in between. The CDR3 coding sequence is TGCGCCAGACAGACCTACGAGCAGTACTTC. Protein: CARQTYEQYF.

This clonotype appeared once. CDR3 coding DNA: TGTGCCATCAGTGAGTCAGGCCTGAGCTCCTACGAGCAGTACTTC. This encodes CAISESGLSSYEQYF. The V call is TRBV10-3, the J call TRBJ2-7; D unclear. Trimming took off 0 bases at V and 0 bases at J, with 9 bases between the two ends. Looked up from germline, CDR1 is ENHRY and CDR2 is SYGVKD. CDR3 size: 15 residues.

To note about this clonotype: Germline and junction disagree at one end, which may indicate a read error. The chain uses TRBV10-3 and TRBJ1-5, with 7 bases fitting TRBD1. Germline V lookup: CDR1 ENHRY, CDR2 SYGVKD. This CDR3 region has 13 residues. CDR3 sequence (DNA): TGTGCCATCAGTGGACAGGGCAAGCAGCCCCAGCATTTT. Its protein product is CAISGQGKQPQHF.